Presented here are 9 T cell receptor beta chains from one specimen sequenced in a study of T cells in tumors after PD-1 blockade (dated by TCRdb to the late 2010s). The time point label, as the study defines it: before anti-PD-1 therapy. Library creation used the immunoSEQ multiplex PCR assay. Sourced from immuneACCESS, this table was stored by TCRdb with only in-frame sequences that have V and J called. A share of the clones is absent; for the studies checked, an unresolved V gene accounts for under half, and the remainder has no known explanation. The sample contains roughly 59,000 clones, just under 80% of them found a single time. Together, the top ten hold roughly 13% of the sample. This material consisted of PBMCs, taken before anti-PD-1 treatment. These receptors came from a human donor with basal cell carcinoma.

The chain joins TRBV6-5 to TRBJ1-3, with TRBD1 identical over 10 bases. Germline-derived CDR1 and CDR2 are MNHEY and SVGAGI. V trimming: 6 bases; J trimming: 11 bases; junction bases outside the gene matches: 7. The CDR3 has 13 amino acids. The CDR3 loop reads CASSRTGGTAIYF. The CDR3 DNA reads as TGTGCCAGCAGCAGGACAGGGGGGACGGCCATATATTTT.

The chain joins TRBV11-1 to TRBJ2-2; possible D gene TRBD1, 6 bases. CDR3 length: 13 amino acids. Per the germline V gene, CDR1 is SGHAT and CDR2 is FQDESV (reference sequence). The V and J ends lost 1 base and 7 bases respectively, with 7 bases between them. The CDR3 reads CASSLDRDGELFF. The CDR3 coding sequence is TGTGCCAGCAGCTTAGACAGGGACGGGGAGCTGTTTTTT.

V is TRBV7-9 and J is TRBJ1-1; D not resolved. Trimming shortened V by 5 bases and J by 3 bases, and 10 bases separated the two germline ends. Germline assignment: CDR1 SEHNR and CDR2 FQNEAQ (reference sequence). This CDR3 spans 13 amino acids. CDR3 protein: CASSPTRDTEAFF. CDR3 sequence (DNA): TGTGCCAGCAGCCCCACTCGGGACACTGAAGCTTTCTTT.

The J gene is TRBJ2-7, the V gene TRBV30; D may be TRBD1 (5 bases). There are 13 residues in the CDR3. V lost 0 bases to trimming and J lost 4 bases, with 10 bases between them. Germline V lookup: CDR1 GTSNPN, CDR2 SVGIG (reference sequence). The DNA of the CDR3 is TGTGCCTGGAGTGTAGAAGGGGTGTACGAGCAGTACTTC. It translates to CAWSVEGVYEQYF.

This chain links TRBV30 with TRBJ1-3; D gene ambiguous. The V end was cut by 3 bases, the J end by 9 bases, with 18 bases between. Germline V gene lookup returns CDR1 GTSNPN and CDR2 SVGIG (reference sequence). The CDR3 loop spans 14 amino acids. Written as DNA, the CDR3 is TGTGCCTGGAGCGCCCCGGACCTCAGAACCACCATATATTTT. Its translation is CAWSAPDLRTTIYF.

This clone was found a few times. CDR3 sequence reads: CASSSLGRDDQPQHF. The CDR3 coding sequence is TGTGCCAGCAGTTCCCTGGGCAGGGATGACCAGCCCCAGCATTTT. The chain uses TRBV6-6 and TRBJ1-5; maybe TRBD1 (5 bases). Germline lookup yields CDR1 MNHNY and CDR2 SVGAGI (reference sequence). This CDR3 spans 15 amino acids. Trimming took 4 bases from V and 7 from J, leaving 17 bases between them.

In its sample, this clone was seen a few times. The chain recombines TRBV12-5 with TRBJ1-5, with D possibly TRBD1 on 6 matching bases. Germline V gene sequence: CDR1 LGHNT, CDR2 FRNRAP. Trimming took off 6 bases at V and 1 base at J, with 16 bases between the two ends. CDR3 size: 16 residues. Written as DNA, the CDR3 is TGTGCTAGTGGAAACGCCTTAGGGGGGAGCAATCAGCCCCAGCATTTT. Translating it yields CASGNALGGSNQPQHF.

The CDR3 loop reads CASSRTPGVNTDTQYF. The CDR3 bases are TGTGCCAGTAGCCGAACCCCGGGAGTCAACACAGATACGCAGTATTTT. The V gene is TRBV19, the J gene TRBJ2-3; possible D gene TRBD2, 6 bases. The CDR3 contains 16 residues. Trimming left V 6 bases short and J 2 bases short, with 18 bases between. Germline V gene lookup returns CDR1 LNHDA and CDR2 SQIVND (reference sequence).

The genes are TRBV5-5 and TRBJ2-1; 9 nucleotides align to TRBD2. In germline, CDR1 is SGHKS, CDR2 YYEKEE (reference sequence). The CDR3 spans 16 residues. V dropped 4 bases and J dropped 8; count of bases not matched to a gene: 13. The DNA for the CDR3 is TGTGCCAGCAGCGCCGGACTAGGCGGGGGGGTTGATGAGCAGTTCTTC. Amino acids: CASSAGLGGGVDEQFF.